These 29 T cell receptor beta chains originate from one sample sequenced in a study of T cell repertoires in cytomegalovirus infection. Their recognized antigens are unknown. TCRdb reprocessed the reads with MiXCR, giving one entry per CDR3 protein. The table has approximately 73,000 distinct CDR3 sequences, roughly 40% seen once. Sequencing used CD8+ T cells from cultured PBMCs, obtained from culture after CMV antigen stimulation. These receptors were taken from a human donor in good health (CMV status not recorded). Some clones in this sample may be carry-over from other donors' samples.

This clonotype showed up just a few times. The V and J genes are TRBV7-9 and TRBJ2-7; no definite D call. The germline gives CDR1 SEHNR, CDR2 FQNEAQ (reference sequence). V shed 5 bases and J shed 3 bases, with 20 bases lying between them. There are 16 residues in the CDR3. The CDR3 DNA reads TGTGCCAGCAGCCCTCCTTATTCACAGAGTTACTACGAGCAGTACTTC. Its translation is CASSPPYSQSYYEQYF.

The chain uses TRBV4-1 and TRBJ2-7; D possibly corresponds to TRBD1 (6 bases). Between the trimmed V and J ends, which lost 3 bases and 0 bases, there was a span of 18 bases. Germline CDR1 MGHRA, CDR2 YSYEKL. The CDR3 runs to 17 residues. The CDR3 region has the DNA TGCGCCAGCAGCCACGGGGTGACCAGGGGATCCTCCTACGAGCAGTACTTC. This encodes CASSHGVTRGSSYEQYF.

V is TRBV28 and J is TRBJ2-1, with 10 bases lining up with TRBD2. V dropped 2 bases and J dropped 4; count of bases not matched to a gene: 5. The germline V gene encodes CDR1 MDHEN and CDR2 SYDVKM. This CDR3 has 16 residues. DNA for the CDR3: TGTGCCAGCAGTTTACGGCTAGCGGGGGAGTACAATGAGCAGTTCTTC. This encodes CASSLRLAGEYNEQFF.

This clonotype was observed a single time. The chain is built from TRBV7-6 and TRBJ2-7; 9 bases are a match to TRBD1. V lost 5 bases and J lost 7; bases outside the gene matches: 12. CDR3 length: 15 residues. The germline gives CDR1 SGHVS, CDR2 FNYEAQ. The CDR3 is CASSPPDRGIKEQYF. The CDR3, as DNA: TGTGCCAGCAGCCCACCGGACAGGGGAATAAAAGAGCAGTACTTC.

On this clonotype itself: The junction shows a germline mismatch at one end, possibly a read error. CDR3 residues: CASSLTGTGISARF. The CDR3 DNA reads as TGTGCCAGCAGCCTAACCGGGACAGGGATAAGCGCACGATTT. The V call is TRBV28, the J call TRBJ1-3; 9 nucleotides line up with TRBD1. Germline V gene lookup returns CDR1 MDHEN and CDR2 SYDVKM. The CDR3 length is 14 residues.

The V call is TRBV24-1, the J call TRBJ2-1; 10 bases are a match to TRBD1. Unmatched junction bases numbered 5, after V lost 3 bases and J lost 7 bases. Germline V gene sequence: CDR1 KGHDR, CDR2 SFDVKD. CDR3 length: 15 residues. CDR3 nucleotides: TGTGCCACCAGTGATGGACAGGGGGGCCGGAATGAGCAGTTCTTC. It yields the protein CATSDGQGGRNEQFF.

This clonotype was counted a few times. This chain links TRBV6-2 or TRBV6-3 with TRBJ2-1, with 9 bases that match TRBD2. The junction had 6 bases not matched to a gene; V was cut back by 4 bases and J by 2 bases. The germline V gene has CDR1 MNHEY and CDR2 SVGEGT. The CDR3 is made up of 16 amino acids. The DNA of the CDR3 is TGTGCCAGCAGTTTTCAGCGGGGGGCGACCTACAATGAGCAGTTCTTC. This encodes CASSFQRGATYNEQFF.

Concerning this clonotype: At one end the junction does not follow the germline gene, possibly because of a read error. The rearrangement links TRBV7-9 to TRBJ2-7, with 9 bases that match TRBD2. The CDR3 totals 12 residues. In germline, CDR1 is SEHNR, CDR2 FQNEAQ (reference sequence). CDR3 protein: CSSGSGGYEQYF. CDR3 DNA: TGTTCCAGCGGTAGCGGGGGCTACGAGCAGTACTTC.

This clonotype was recorded only once. The chain has TRBV20-1 and TRBJ1-4, with TRBD1 as a possible D gene (5 bases). Germline V gene sequence: CDR1 DFQATT, CDR2 SNEGSKA (reference sequence). The ends were cut back, 0 bases at V and 0 bases at J, with 11 bases in the middle. The CDR3 has 16 amino acids. This CDR3 is CSAREGEYATNEKLFF. The CDR3 bases are TGCAGTGCTAGAGAGGGGGAATATGCAACTAATGAAAAACTGTTTTTT.

This clonotype is a singleton in its sample. In DNA, the CDR3 is TGTGCCAGCAGTCTTGACGGTGGTCAGCCCCAGCATTTT. Protein: CASSLDGGQPQHF. The rearrangement joins TRBV12-3 or TRBV12-4 to TRBJ1-5; D remains unclear. The V end lost 5 bases, the J end lost 6 bases, and 11 bases lay between the germline ends. The CDR3 totals 13 residues.

This clonotype was found a few times. The chain links TRBV12-3 or TRBV12-4 to TRBJ2-1; D perhaps matches TRBD2 (6 bases). Trimming shortened V by 6 bases and J by 5 bases, and 17 bases separated the two germline ends. The CDR3 has 15 amino acids. The CDR3 DNA reads TGTGCCAGCAGGGGGGACTTCGAGGTTGACAATGAGCAGTTCTTC. It specifies CASRGDFEVDNEQFF.

This sequence joins TRBV29-1 and TRBJ2-1; TRBD1 aligns across 10 bases. CDR1 is SQVTM, CDR2 ANQGSEA, per germline. The J segment lost 8 bases and the V segment lost 0 bases, leaving 19 bases of the junction unmatched. This CDR3 has 19 residues. The CDR3 loop is CSVEDPETGGEGGYDEQFF. CDR3 nucleotides: TGCAGCGTTGAAGATCCGGAGACAGGGGGCGAGGGGGGTTACGATGAGCAGTTCTTC.

This chain uses TRBV13 with TRBJ2-2; TRBD1 is a possible D gene (6 bases). Looked up from germline, CDR1 is PRHDT and CDR2 is FYEKMQ (reference sequence). CDR3 length equals 15 residues. Trimming left V 5 bases short and J 6 bases short, with 16 bases between. The CDR3 coding sequence is TGTGCCAGCAGCGATACAGGGAAGGTCGCCGGGGAGCTGTTTTTT. Translation: CASSDTGKVAGELFF.

The CDR3: CATRGQGLDSPLHF. The CDR3 bases are TGTGCCACTAGAGGACAGGGACTGGACTCACCCCTCCACTTT. This rearrangement joins TRBV2 to TRBJ1-6; 8 nucleotides line up with TRBD1. The CDR3 is made up of 14 amino acids. Unmatched junction bases numbered 12, after V lost 10 bases and J lost 10 bases. Germline CDR1 and CDR2: SNHLY and FYNNEI.

This clonotype was recorded many times. This chain links TRBV7-9 with TRBJ2-1, with D unclear. This CDR3 has 14 amino acids. V gave up 0 bases and J gave up 0 bases, with 3 bases separating them. Germline V gene sequence: CDR1 SEHNR, CDR2 FQNEAQ (reference sequence). CDR3 sequence reads: CASSLAGSYNEQFF. CDR3 DNA sequence: TGTGCCAGCAGCTTAGCGGGCTCCTACAATGAGCAGTTCTTC. The variable domain in full, completed from reference TRBV7-9 and TRBJ2-1, reads DTGVSQNPRHKITKRGQNVTFRCDPISEHNRLYWYRQTLGQGPEFLTYFQNEAQLEKSRLLSDRFSAERPKGSFSTLEIQRTEQGDSAMYLCASSLAGSYNEQFFGPGTRLTVL.

This clonotype was recorded at least ten times. Here the CDR3 reads CASSLEPSLDGYTF. CDR3 nucleotides: TGTGCCAGCAGCTTAGAACCTAGTCTGGATGGCTACACCTTC. This chain connects TRBV11-2 to TRBJ1-2; no definite D call. The CDR3 consists of 14 residues. CDR1 and CDR2 (germline): SGHAT, FQNNGV. The V gene lost 0 bases and the J gene lost 6 bases, with 11 bases spanning the gap.

This chain joins TRBV6-6 and TRBJ1-5; D not certain. Germline V gene data show CDR1 as MNHNY and CDR2 as SVGAGI (reference sequence). The CDR3 has 15 residues. Trimming cost V 8 bases and J 7 bases, with 21 bases left between them. The CDR3 region has the DNA TGTGCCAGCCCCCCCACGCCTCTGTCCTGGCAGCCCCAGCATTTT. Translating gives CASPPTPLSWQPQHF.

The genes are TRBV18 and TRBJ1-1; TRBD1 aligns across 9 bases. The V and J ends lost 6 bases and 0 bases, in that order; junction bases with no gene match: 14. From germline, CDR1 is KGHSH and CDR2 LQKENI. The CDR3 is 18 residues long. The CDR3, as DNA: TGTGCCAGCTCCCCCAGAACGGGACAGGGAAGGGTGAACACTGAAGCTTTCTTT. Translated: CASSPRTGQGRVNTEAFF.

The CDR3 sequence: CASSLVSTGELFF. The CDR3 DNA reads TGTGCCAGCAGCTTAGTAAGCACCGGGGAGCTGTTTTTT. V and J are TRBV7-8 and TRBJ2-2; D is ambiguous. The CDR3 sequence is 13 residues long. In germline, CDR1 is SGHVS, CDR2 FQNEAQ. V shed 1 base and J shed 4 bases, with 4 bases lying between them.

This clonotype was picked up a small number of times. The chain links TRBV5-6 to TRBJ1-5, with 8 positions matching TRBD1. Germline trimming cut 4 bases from V and 4 bases from J; bases unmatched to any gene: 10. This CDR3 contains 16 residues. Germline-derived CDR1 and CDR2 are SGHDT and YYEEEE. For the CDR3, the DNA is TGTGCCAGCAGCCCTTGGGGACAGGCGGCTAATCAGCCCCAGCATTTT. Its protein product is CASSPWGQAANQPQHF.

The table lists this clonotype with many counts. The chain employs TRBV11-2 and TRBJ2-3, with 13 bases matching TRBD2. Per the germline V gene, CDR1 is SGHAT and CDR2 is FQNNGV. This CDR3 is 19 amino acids long. The V segment lost 7 bases and the J segment 3 bases; nucleotides outside the gene matches: 16. The DNA of the CDR3 is TGTGCCAGCAACCTGAGGGTGACTAGCGGGGGGCCGAGGACAGATACGCAGTATTTT. It is translated as CASNLRVTSGGPRTDTQYF.

This clonotype was observed a few times. The chain is built from TRBV5-5 and TRBJ1-2; 8 nucleotides agree with TRBD1. CDR1 and CDR2 (germline): SGHKS, YYEKEE (reference sequence). The CDR3 is made up of 19 amino acids. V trimming: 0 bases; J trimming: 1 base; junction bases outside the gene matches: 14. CDR3 in DNA: TGTGCCAGCAGCTTGGGCTTACTGGACAGGGAGAGTGGTAACTATGGCTACACCTTC. Translating gives CASSLGLLDRESGNYGYTF. Complete variable domain (other parts from reference TRBV5-5 and TRBJ1-2): DAGVTQSPTHLIKTRGQQVTLRCSPISGHKSVSWYQQVLGQGPQFIFQYYEKEERGRGNFPDRFSARQFPNYSSELNVNALLLGDSALYLCASSLGLLDRESGNYGYTFGSGTRLTVV.

V is TRBV29-1 and J is TRBJ2-1, with unresolved D. CDR1 and CDR2 (germline): SQVTM, ANQGSEA. V was clipped by 3 bases and J by 1 base, with 1 base between them. This CDR3 has 11 residues. Written as DNA, the CDR3 is TGCAGCGTTGAGTCCTACAATGAGCAGTTCTTC. Residues: CSVESYNEQFF.

This chain connects TRBV27 to TRBJ2-3; TRBD1 aligns across 9 bases. V shed 3 bases and J 2 bases; nucleotides not matched to a gene: 3. The CDR3 runs to 15 residues. Per germline, CDR1 MNHEY and CDR2 SMNVEV (reference sequence). CDR3 protein: CASSLRTGVTDTQYF. CDR3 bases: TGTGCCAGCAGTTTGAGGACAGGGGTCACAGATACGCAGTATTTT.

The rearrangement links TRBV28 to TRBJ2-1; 11 nucleotides agree with TRBD1. J gave up 6 bases and V 2 bases, and 9 bases lay outside the gene matches. This CDR3 is 17 amino acids long. Germline values: CDR1 MDHEN, CDR2 SYDVKM. This CDR3 reads CASSLGTGGPLGNEQFF. CDR3 bases: TGTGCCAGCAGTTTAGGGACAGGGGGTCCTCTGGGCAATGAGCAGTTCTTC.

V is TRBV29-1 and J is TRBJ2-1; 7 bases are a match to TRBD1. Trimming at V came to 6 bases and at J to 4 bases, leaving 12 bases not matched to a gene. Germline loops: CDR1 SQVTM, CDR2 ANQGSEA. There are 15 residues in the CDR3. DNA of the CDR3: TGCAGCGTCCCGCCTCCGGGACAGACTTACAATGAGCAGTTCTTC. Translation: CSVPPPGQTYNEQFF.

The rearrangement uses TRBV12-3 or TRBV12-4 and TRBJ1-3; D is undetermined. The CDR3 runs 13 residues. The V and J ends lost 2 bases and 4 bases respectively, with 6 bases between them. CDR3 sequence (DNA): TGTGCCAGCAGTTTATCGACGGGAAACACCATATATTTT. Its protein product is CASSLSTGNTIYF.

The V call is TRBV7-9, the J call TRBJ1-2; D ambiguous. Trimming took 2 bases from V and 4 from J, leaving 8 bases between them. CDR3 length equals 13 residues. From germline, CDR1 is SEHNR and CDR2 FQNEAQ (reference sequence). The CDR3 reads CASSLSQSYGYTF. As DNA, the CDR3 is TGTGCCAGCAGCTTAAGTCAGAGCTATGGCTACACCTTC.

This chain uses TRBV20-1 with TRBJ2-7, with TRBD1 identical over 8 bases. CDR3 length: 14 residues. Germline V lookup: CDR1 DFQATT, CDR2 SNEGSKA (reference sequence). Losses at the gene ends were 3 bases for V and 5 bases for J; bases not matched to a gene: 9. The CDR3 nucleotides read TGCAGTGCTAGTGGTTCAGGGGGCTTAAACGAGCAGTACTTC. Its protein product is CSASGSGGLNEQYF.